The clone carrying this T cell receptor beta chain was observed a few times. Amplification targeted TCR beta CDR3 regions from RNA transcripts. An initial round of RT-PCR targeting the TCR CDR3 relied on the HTBI primer set. TCRdb re-called the multiplex PCR reads through MiXCR, storing one row per CDR3 protein. The sample contains some 440,000 distinct CDR3 sequences, about a sixth of which appear only once. The sample is drawn from a study of T cells in Graves' hyperthyroidism and ophthalmopathy. What was sequenced was blood. The receptor was derived from a woman younger than 35 with Graves' hyperthyroidism.

In DNA, the CDR3 is TGTGCCAGCAGCTCAGCGGGGTACACAGATACGCAGTATTTT. This gives the protein CASSSAGYTDTQYF. The gene calls are TRBV7-6 and TRBJ2-3; 7 nucleotides match TRBD2. Germline V gene sequence: CDR1 SGHVS, CDR2 FNYEAQ. This CDR3 contains 14 residues. V gave up 4 bases and J gave up 2 bases; unmatched junction bases: 3.